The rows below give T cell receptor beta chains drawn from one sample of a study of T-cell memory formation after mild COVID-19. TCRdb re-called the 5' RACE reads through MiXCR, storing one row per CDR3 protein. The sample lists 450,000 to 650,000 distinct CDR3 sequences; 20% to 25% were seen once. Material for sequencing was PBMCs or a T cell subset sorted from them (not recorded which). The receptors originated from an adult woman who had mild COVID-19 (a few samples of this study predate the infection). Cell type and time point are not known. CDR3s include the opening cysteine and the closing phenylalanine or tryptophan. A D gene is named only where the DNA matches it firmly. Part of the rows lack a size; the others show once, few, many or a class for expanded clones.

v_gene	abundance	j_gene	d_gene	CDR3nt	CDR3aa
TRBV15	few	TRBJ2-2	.	TGTGCCACCAGCAGAGATCGCCTGCTTTCCAGGACCGGGGAGCTGTTTTTT	CATSRDRLLSRTGELFF
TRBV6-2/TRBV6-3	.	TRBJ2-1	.	TGTGCCAGCAAATGGGCCTCATACAATGAGCAGTTCTTC	CASKWASYNEQFF
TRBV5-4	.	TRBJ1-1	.	TGTGCCAGCAGCGTTCCAGGGGCCCGGGGGAACACTGAAGCTTTCTTT	CASSVPGARGNTEAFF
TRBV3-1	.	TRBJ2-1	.	TGTGCCAGCAGCCACGGGGACGCGCGAAATGAGCAGTTCTTC	CASSHGDARNEQFF
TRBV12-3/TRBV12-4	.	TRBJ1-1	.	TGTGCCAGCAGTTTAGGAGGGGCCGCTTTAGCTTTCTTT	CASSLGGAALAFF
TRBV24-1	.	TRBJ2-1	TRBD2	TGTGCCACCAGTGACACTACCCTAGCGGGAGTGGATGAGCAGTTCTTC	CATSDTTLAGVDEQFF
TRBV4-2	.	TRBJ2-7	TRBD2	TGTGCCAGCAGCCAATGGGGGACTAGCGACTCCTACGAGCAGTACTTC	CASSQWGTSDSYEQYF
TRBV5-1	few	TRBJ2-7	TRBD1	TGCGCCAGCAGCTACCGAGGGGGCGCGGACGAGCAGTACTTC	CASSYRGGADEQYF
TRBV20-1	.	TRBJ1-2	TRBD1	TGCAGTGCTACCCAGGACAGGGACTATGGCTACACCTTC	CSATQDRDYGYTF
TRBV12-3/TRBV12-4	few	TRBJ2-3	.	TGTGCCAGCAGTTTGGGGGCAAGGGATACGCAGTATTTT	CASSLGARDTQYF
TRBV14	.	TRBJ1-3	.	TGTGCCAGCAGCAGAACAAACCGAAACACCATATATTTT	CASSRTNRNTIYF
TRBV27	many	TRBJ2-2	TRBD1	TGTGCCAGCAGTTGGACAGGGATCGCCGGGGAGCTGTTTTTT	CASSWTGIAGELFF
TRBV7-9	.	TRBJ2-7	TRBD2	TGTGCCAGCAGGGTTGGACTAGCGGGAGCCTACGAGCAGTACTTC	CASRVGLAGAYEQYF
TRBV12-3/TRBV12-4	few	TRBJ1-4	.	TGTGCCAGCAGTTTTCACAGGCTCCAAGCAACTAATGAAAAACTGTTTTTT	CASSFHRLQATNEKLFF
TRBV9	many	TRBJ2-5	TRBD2	TGTGCCAGCAGCGTAGCTCCAGGACTAGCCCAAGAGACCCAGTACTTC	CASSVAPGLAQETQYF
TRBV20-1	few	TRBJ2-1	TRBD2	TGCAGTGCTCGGGACTACCCTGAGCAGTTCTTC	CSARDYPEQFF
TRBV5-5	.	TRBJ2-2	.	TGTGCCAGCAGTTTGACATACCCAACCACCGGGGAGCTGTTTTTT	CASSLTYPTTGELFF
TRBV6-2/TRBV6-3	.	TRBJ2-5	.	TGTGCCAGCAGTTACTCCATCCCTAGGGAGGAGACCCAGTACTTC	CASSYSIPREETQYF
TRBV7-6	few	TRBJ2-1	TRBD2	TGTGCCAGCAGCCGTAGCGGGGAGGGGGACAATGAGCAGTTCTTC	CASSRSGEGDNEQFF
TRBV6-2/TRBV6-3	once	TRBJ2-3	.	TGTGCCAGCAGTTACTCTCCTATGGACTTCGCCAGCACAGATACGCAGTATTTT	CASSYSPMDFASTDTQYF
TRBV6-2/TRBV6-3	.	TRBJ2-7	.	TGTGCCAGCCAGAAGGGACACTACGAGCAGTACTTC	CASQKGHYEQYF
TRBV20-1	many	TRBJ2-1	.	TGCAGTGCTAGAGATCCAGCGGAGTCCTACAATGAGCAGTTCTTC	CSARDPAESYNEQFF
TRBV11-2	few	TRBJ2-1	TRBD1	TGTGCCAGCAGCTTAACCCTACTATCGACAGGGTTATACAATGAGCAGTTCTTC	CASSLTLLSTGLYNEQFF
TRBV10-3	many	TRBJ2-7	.	TGTGCCATCAGTGATCAGCGCGCCTCCTACGAGCAGTACTTC	CAISDQRASYEQYF
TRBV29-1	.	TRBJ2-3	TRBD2	TGCAGCGTTGAAGGCCCAGCGGGAGTTGATACGCAGTATTTT	CSVEGPAGVDTQYF
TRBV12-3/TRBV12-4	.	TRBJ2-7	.	TGTGCCAGCAGGACAGATTCCTACGAGCAGTACTTC	CASRTDSYEQYF
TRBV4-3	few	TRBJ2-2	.	TGCGCCAGCAGCCAAGCAGAAGGGTACAGCGGGGAGCTGTTTTTT	CASSQAEGYSGELFF
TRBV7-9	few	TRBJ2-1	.	TGTGCCAGCACCTTAGGGCAATCCTACAATGAGCAGTTCTTC	CASTLGQSYNEQFF
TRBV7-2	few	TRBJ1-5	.	TGTGCCAGCAGCTCAGAGGGGTATAGCAATCAGCCCCAGCATTTT	CASSSEGYSNQPQHF
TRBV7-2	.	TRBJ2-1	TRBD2	TGTGCCAGCAGCCCGGGACTAGCGGGAAGCTCCTACAATGAGCAGTTCTTC	CASSPGLAGSSYNEQFF
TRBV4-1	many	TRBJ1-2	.	TGCGCCAGCAGCCAAATACCAGCTCTGACAGGCCGCCGTGATGGCTACACCTTC	CASSQIPALTGRRDGYTF
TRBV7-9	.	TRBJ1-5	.	TGTGCCAGCAGCTTAGCGGGGACACCAGATCAGCCCCAGCATTTT	CASSLAGTPDQPQHF
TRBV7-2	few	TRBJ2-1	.	TGTGCCAGCAGCTCGGGACTTCCTGCCTACAATGAGCAGTTCTTC	CASSSGLPAYNEQFF
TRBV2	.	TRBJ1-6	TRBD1	TGTGCCAGCAGTGCTGTGGACAGGGGTTATAATTCACCCCTCCACTTT	CASSAVDRGYNSPLHF
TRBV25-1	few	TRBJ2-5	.	TGTGCCAGCAGTGCCTATCAGACCCAGTACTTC	CASSAYQTQYF
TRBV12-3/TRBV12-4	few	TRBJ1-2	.	TGTGCCAGCAGCATCATTAGAGCCTATGGCTACACCTTC	CASSIIRAYGYTF
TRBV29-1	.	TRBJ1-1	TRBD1	TGCAGCGTTGGGGACAGGGCGAACACTGAAGCTTTCTTT	CSVGDRANTEAFF
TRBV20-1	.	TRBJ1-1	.	TGCAGTGCGCGGCGGCATGGGGCAGTGAACACTGAAGCTTTCTTT	CSARRHGAVNTEAFF
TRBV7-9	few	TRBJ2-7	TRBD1	TGTGCCAGCAGCTCGCGGACAGGCGAACCCTACGAGCAGTACTTC	CASSSRTGEPYEQYF
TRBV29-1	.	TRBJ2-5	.	TGCAGCGTTGAAGATCCGGTTCCAAAAGAGACCCAGTACTTC	CSVEDPVPKETQYF
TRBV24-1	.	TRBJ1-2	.	TGTGCCACCAGTGAGGGACAATATGGCTACACCTTC	CATSEGQYGYTF
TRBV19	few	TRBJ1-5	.	TGTGCCAGTAGAGCAGGCCATAGCAATCAGCCCCAGCATTTT	CASRAGHSNQPQHF
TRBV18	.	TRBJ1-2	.	TGTGCCAGCTCGGTAGGGTGGTATGGCTACACCTTC	CASSVGWYGYTF
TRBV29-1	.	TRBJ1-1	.	TGCAGCGCCGTGACCCGATTGAACACTGAAGCTTTCTTT	CSAVTRLNTEAFF
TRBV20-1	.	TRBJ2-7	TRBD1	TGCAGTGCTACCCCCTACAGGGGGCCTCCCGAGCAGTACTTC	CSATPYRGPPEQYF
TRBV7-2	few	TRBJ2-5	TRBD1	TGTGCCAGCAGCTCGACGACAGGGGGTTACTCCGAGACCCAGTACTTC	CASSSTTGGYSETQYF
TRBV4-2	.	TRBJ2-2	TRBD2	TGTGCCAGCAGCCAAGCCCCGTGGGGCGGGGGGGTGCCCGGGGAGCTGTTTTTT	CASSQAPWGGGVPGELFF
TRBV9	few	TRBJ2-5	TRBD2	TGTGCCAGCAGCGTAAATCTAGCGGGCGTGGGGGAGACCCAGTACTTC	CASSVNLAGVGETQYF
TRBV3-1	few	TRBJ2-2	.	TGTGCCAGCAGCGGGACATTCGCGAACACCGGGGAGCTGTTTTTT	CASSGTFANTGELFF
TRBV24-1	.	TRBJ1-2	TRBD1	TGTGCCACCAGTGAGGGACAGGGAGGGGGCTATGGCTACACCTTC	CATSEGQGGGYGYTF
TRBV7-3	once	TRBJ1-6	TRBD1	TGTGCCAGCAGCTTAACTGGGACAGGGAATTCACCCCTCCACTTT	CASSLTGTGNSPLHF
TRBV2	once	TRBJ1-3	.	TGTGCCAGCAGTCCCTCCTTTTCGACCATATATTTT	CASSPSFSTIYF